This section outlines one T cell receptor (beta chain) sequence together with its context. No antigen is known for it. Germline and junction disagree at one end, which may indicate a read error. The data stem from a study of radiation and T cells in renal cell carcinoma. General study points: No pretreatment tumor biopsies were available for baseline clonotypes.

Time point meaning: blood 2 weeks post-SBRT. Treatment described: 15 Gy SBRT to primary tumor, nephrectomy 4 weeks later. Assay: immunoSEQ multiplex PCR; the TCRdb copy retains only in-frame clones and omits some. The data contain 160,000 or so clones, approximately 90% of them singletons. CDR3 size: 14 residues. Germline V gives CDR1 SSHAT, CDR2 FNYEAQ (reference sequence). Sequenced material: blood, taken from a patient whose treatment included radiotherapy and nephrectomy. The rearrangement links TRBV7-7 to TRBJ1-6, with 8 bases fitting TRBD1. The receptor's source is a woman between 45 and 60 years old with renal cell carcinoma. The CDR3 is CASSLNRGDSPLHF. CDR3 coding DNA: TGTGCTAGCAGCTTAAACAGGGGGGACTCACCCCTCCACTTT.